This TCR beta chain was captured by sequencing in a study of blood T cell repertoires in COVID-19. Study-wide context: COVID-19 samples collected from the United States, Italy and Spain covered acute and convalescent phases. PBMCs, B-cell-depleted T cells, or T cells provided the cDNA or gDNA that made up the material.

This CDR3 spans 15 amino acids. Between the trimmed V and J ends, which lost 5 bases and 7 bases, there was a span of 18 bases. The germline gives CDR1 SGHTA, CDR2 FQGTGA. Per the study methods: Estimates of nucleated cell counts were drawn from the amplification of reference gene primers. Sequencing used immunoSEQ multiplex PCR; TCRdb keeps in-frame clones, though not all of them. V, J and clone size were drawn from that table, and D and trimming were deduced from the DNA. The sample yields about 260,000 clones, less than 90% seen once. J is TRBJ2-1 and V is TRBV7-3; D is possibly TRBD2 (5 bases). The sequencing sample was made of peripheral blood. The clonotype was recovered from a man in his 60s who had recovered from COVID-19. The CDR3 sequence: CASSPGSVGKNEQFF. For the CDR3, the DNA is TGTGCCAGCAGCCCCGGGTCAGTCGGGAAAAATGAGCAGTTCTTC.